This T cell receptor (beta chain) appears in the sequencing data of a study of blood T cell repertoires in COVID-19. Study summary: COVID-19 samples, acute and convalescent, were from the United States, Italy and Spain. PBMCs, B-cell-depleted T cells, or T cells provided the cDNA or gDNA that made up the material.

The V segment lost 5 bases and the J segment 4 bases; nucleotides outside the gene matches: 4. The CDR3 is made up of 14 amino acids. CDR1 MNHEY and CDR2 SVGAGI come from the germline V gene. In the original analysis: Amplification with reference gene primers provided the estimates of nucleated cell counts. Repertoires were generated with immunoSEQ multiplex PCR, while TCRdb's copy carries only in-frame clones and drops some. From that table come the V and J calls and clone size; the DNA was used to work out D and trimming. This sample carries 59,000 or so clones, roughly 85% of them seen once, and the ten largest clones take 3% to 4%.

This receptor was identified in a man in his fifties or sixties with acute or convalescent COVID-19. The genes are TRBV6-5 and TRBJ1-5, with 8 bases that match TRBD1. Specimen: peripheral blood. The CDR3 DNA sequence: TGTGCCAGCAGTCGGACAGGGATTAATCAGCCCCAGCATTTT. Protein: CASSRTGINQPQHF.